The next 7 T cell receptor beta chains were all read from a single sample in a study of blood T cells in healthy people across ages. Through a sample-barcoded 5' primer and a J-beta primer mix, a second PCR was run for roughly 6 to 12 cycles. TCRdb independently ran MiXCR on the 5' RACE reads; one entry per CDR3 protein. The sample includes approximately 1.5 million distinct CDR3 sequences, roughly 43% of them seen just once. Source material: blood. These receptors all stem from a woman aged 18-30 years in good health.

This clonotype was counted a single time. The chain couples TRBV20-1 to TRBJ1-5; tentatively, D is TRBD1 (5 bases). Trimming removed 6 bases at V and 7 bases at J, with 16 bases between. CDR3 length: 13 amino acids. CDR1 is DFQATT, CDR2 SNEGSKA, per germline (reference sequence). Here the CDR3 DNA reads TGCAGTGCGACCGGGACCGCCCAGCAGCCCCAGCATTTT. As protein: CSATGTAQQPQHF.

The CDR3 loop reads CASNPRGGYEQFF. The DNA for the CDR3 is TGTGCCAGCAACCCCCGAGGGGGCTATGAGCAGTTCTTC. The chain uses TRBV7-2 and TRBJ2-1; the match to TRBD1 covers 7 bases. CDR3 length equals 13 residues. CDR1 is SGHTA, CDR2 FQGNSA, per germline. J was trimmed by 8 bases and V by 7 bases; bases with no gene match: 8.

The chain joins TRBV28 to TRBJ2-1; D not resolved. This CDR3 has 13 residues. CDR1 MDHEN and CDR2 SYDVKM come from the germline V gene. V lost 3 bases to trimming and J lost 6 bases, with 9 bases between them. CDR3 bases: TGTGCCAGCAGTTTTGGCATTATCAATGAGCAGTTCTTC. It is translated as CASSFGIINEQFF.

This clonotype was counted only a few times. The V call is TRBV18, the J call TRBJ2-1; TRBD1 matches 7 bases. V trimming: 3 bases; J trimming: 0 bases; junction bases outside the gene matches: 8. The CDR3 runs 17 residues. Germline CDR1 reads KGHSH; CDR2 reads LQKENI. The CDR3 DNA reads TGTGCCAGCTCACCTCTGACAGGGATAAACTCCTACAATGAGCAGTTCTTC. Protein sequence: CASSPLTGINSYNEQFF.

In this sample, this clonotype turned up many times. The junction and the germline gene differ at one end; a read error may be behind it. CDR3 sequence: CASSLWNEQFF. CDR3 DNA sequence: TGCGCCAGCAGCTTGTGGAATGAGCAGTTCTTC. The gene calls are TRBV11-2 and TRBJ2-1; no reliable D call. The CDR3 runs 11 residues. Per germline, CDR1 SGHAT and CDR2 FQNNGV. Supplemented by reference TRBV11-2 and TRBJ2-1, the full variable domain reads EAGVAQSPRYKIIEKRQSVAFWCNPISGHATLYWYQQILGQGPKLLIQFQNNGVVDDSQLPKDRFSAERLKGVDSTLKIQPAKLEDSAVYLCASSLWNEQFFGPGTRLTVL.

Turning to this clonotype: An end of the junction does not agree with germline; a read error may underlie this. This chain uses TRBV19 with TRBJ2-7; D may match TRBD1 or TRBD2 (5 bases each). This CDR3 has 13 residues. CDR1 and CDR2 (germline): LNHDA, SQIVND (reference sequence). DNA of the CDR3: TGTGTCAGTAGCACCGGGGCTTCCTACGAGCAGTACTTC. It yields the protein CVSSTGASYEQYF.

This clonotype was recorded a few times. The chain joins TRBV24-1 to TRBJ2-3; 10 bases match TRBD2. Trimming took 4 bases from V and 5 from J; bases not matched to a gene: 5. Germline-derived CDR1 and CDR2 are KGHDR and SFDVKD. CDR3 length: 15 amino acids. CDR3 bases: TGTGCCACCAGTGACCCTAGCGGGAGTGGAGATACGCAGTATTTT. Its protein product is CATSDPSGSGDTQYF.